This T cell receptor beta chain came from a study of cytomegalovirus exposure and HLA in healthy donors. Study-wide context: As released early, the data held some 80 million unique TCRs from HLA-typed donors. Of 398 genotyped donors, more than 70% clustered with self-reported Caucasian donors.

General study results and limits: Roughly even sequencing depth across donors was the assumption behind the presence/absence analyses.

Vbeta (60) and Jbeta (13) primers were used in the PCR. This table comes from immunoSEQ multiplex PCR, and its TCRdb copy is limited to in-frame clones, with some not included. The sample records under 200,000 clones, more than 75% being singletons. This clone turned up a few times. Its antigen is as yet unknown. V was pared by 5 bases and J by 7 bases, with 15 bases between. The germline V gene has CDR1 SNHLY and CDR2 FYNNEI. This CDR3 has 14 amino acids. Sequences were obtained from PBMCs. This TCR derives from a man aged 18-30 years in good health and CMV-seropositive. This sequence joins TRBV2 and TRBJ1-5; no definite D call. CDR3 protein: CASSSGGVGQPQHF. The CDR3 nucleotides read TGTGCCAGCAGTTCGGGCGGGGTCGGGCAGCCCCAGCATTTT.